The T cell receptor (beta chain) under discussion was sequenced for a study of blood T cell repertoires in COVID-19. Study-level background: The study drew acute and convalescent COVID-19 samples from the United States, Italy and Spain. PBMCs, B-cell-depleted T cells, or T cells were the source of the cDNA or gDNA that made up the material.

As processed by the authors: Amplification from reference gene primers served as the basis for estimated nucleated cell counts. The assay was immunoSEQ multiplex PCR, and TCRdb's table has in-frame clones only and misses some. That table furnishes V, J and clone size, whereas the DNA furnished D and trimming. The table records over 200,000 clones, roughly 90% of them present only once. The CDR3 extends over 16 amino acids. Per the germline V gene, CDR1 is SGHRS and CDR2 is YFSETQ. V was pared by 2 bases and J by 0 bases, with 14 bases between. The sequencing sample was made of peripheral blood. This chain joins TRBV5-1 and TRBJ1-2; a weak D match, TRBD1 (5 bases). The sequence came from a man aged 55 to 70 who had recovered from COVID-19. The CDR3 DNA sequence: TGCGCCAGCAGCTTAATGGGGCCCTCAGCTAACTATGGCTACACCTTC. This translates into CASSLMGPSANYGYTF.